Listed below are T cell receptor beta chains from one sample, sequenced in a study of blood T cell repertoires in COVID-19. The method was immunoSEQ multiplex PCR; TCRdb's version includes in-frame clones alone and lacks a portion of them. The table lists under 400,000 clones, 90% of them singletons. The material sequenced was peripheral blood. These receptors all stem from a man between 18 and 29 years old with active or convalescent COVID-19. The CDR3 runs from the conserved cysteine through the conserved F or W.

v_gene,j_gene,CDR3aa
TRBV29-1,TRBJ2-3,CSVAVRLAGGDTQYF
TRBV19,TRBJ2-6,CASSIGRAGANVLTF
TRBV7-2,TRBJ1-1,CASSFTVNTEAFF
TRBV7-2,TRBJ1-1,CASSLMGVRNTEAFF
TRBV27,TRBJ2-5,CASGYQRSGTQYF
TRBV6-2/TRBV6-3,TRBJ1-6,CASSDTSSYNSPLHF
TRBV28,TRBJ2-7,CASSSSPLGPDDEQYF
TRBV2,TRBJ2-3,CASIPGGSTDTQYF
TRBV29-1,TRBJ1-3,CSVELSGNTIYF
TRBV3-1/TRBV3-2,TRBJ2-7,CASSQGGTSGRYEQYF
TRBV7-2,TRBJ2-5,CASRRPSGAKETQYF
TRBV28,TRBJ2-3,CASSKGQGLPDTQYF
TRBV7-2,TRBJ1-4,CASSLGDRVTEKLFF
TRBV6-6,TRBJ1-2,CASRKTGEDGYTF
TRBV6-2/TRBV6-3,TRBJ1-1,CASSQNRGRTEAFF
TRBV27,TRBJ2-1,CASSLSRGGGYNEQFF
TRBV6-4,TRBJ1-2,CASSASMGSRHYTF
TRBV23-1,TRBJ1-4,CATSGVYRFEKLFF
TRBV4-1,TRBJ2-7,CASSQFLAGAIYEQYF